The 9 T cell receptor beta chains below were found in one sample sequenced in a study of blood T cell repertoires in COVID-19. Method: immunoSEQ multiplex PCR; TCRdb's copy keeps in-frame clones and lacks some. The profile shows about 78,000 clones, approximately 86% of them singletons. The sequenced sample was peripheral blood. These TCRs come from a man between 45 and 60 years old with active or convalescent COVID-19.

The rearrangement uses TRBV27 and TRBJ1-5; 7 nucleotides match TRBD1. V shed 2 bases and J 2 bases; nucleotides not matched to a gene: 3. Per germline, CDR1 MNHEY and CDR2 SMNVEV (reference sequence). The CDR3 contains 15 residues. The CDR3 loop reads CASSLEQGCNQPQHF. For the CDR3, the DNA is TGTGCCAGCAGTTTAGAACAGGGGTGCAATCAGCCCCAGCATTTT.

The CDR3 DNA reads TGTGCCAGTAGTACGGGAGGGATTTTGACCGGGACAGGGACCGGCTACACCTTC. Its translation is CASSTGGILTGTGTGYTF. The gene calls are TRBV19 and TRBJ1-2, with 9 bases that match TRBD1. Unmatched junction bases numbered 20, after V lost 4 bases and J lost 8 bases. The CDR3 spans 18 residues. Per germline, CDR1 LNHDA and CDR2 SQIVND (reference sequence). The variable domain in full, with the rest retrieved from reference TRBV19 and TRBJ1-2, is DGGITQSPKYLFRKEGQNVTLSCEQNLNHDAMYWYRQDPGQGLRLIYYSQIVNDFQKGDIAEGYSVSREKKESFPLTVTSAQKNPTAFYLCASSTGGILTGTGTGYTFGSGTRLTVV.

The chain has TRBV7-2 and TRBJ2-5; D might be TRBD2 (6 bases). V gave up 5 bases and J gave up 5 bases, with 15 bases separating them. This CDR3 region has 14 residues. The germline V gene encodes CDR1 SGHTA and CDR2 FQGNSA. CDR3 loop: CASSPNGGSETQYF. The CDR3 nucleotides are TGTGCCAGCAGCCCCAACGGGGGTAGCGAGACCCAGTACTTC. Full variable domain (remainder filled in from reference TRBV7-2 and TRBJ2-5): GAGVSQSPSNKVTEKGKDVELRCDPISGHTALYWYRQSLGQGLEFLIYFQGNSAPDKSGLPSDRFSAERTGGSVSTLTIQRTQQEDSAVYLCASSPNGGSETQYFGPGTRLLVL.

This chain uses TRBV24-1 with TRBJ2-2, with 9 bases aligning to TRBD1. After removal of 5 bases from V and 0 bases from J, the junction contained 6 bases not matched to a gene. The CDR3 has 17 residues. Germline CDR1 is KGHDR and CDR2 is SFDVKD. CDR3 sequence: CATSGLQGAPNTGELFF. CDR3 nucleotide sequence: TGTGCCACCAGTGGTCTACAGGGGGCCCCGAACACCGGGGAGCTGTTTTTT.

V and J are TRBV2 and TRBJ2-7, with TRBD1 matching over 8 bases. Trimming took 3 bases from V and 3 from J; bases not matched to a gene: 4. The germline V gene encodes CDR1 SNHLY and CDR2 FYNNEI. There are 14 residues in the CDR3. The chain's CDR3 is CASSEARGLYEQYV. The CDR3 DNA is TGTGCCAGCAGTGAGGCCAGGGGGCTCTACGAGCAGTACGTC.

The gene calls are TRBV7-8 and TRBJ1-2; the D is unclear. Germline V CDR1 and CDR2: SGHVS, FQNEAQ. The CDR3 is made up of 16 amino acids. V was trimmed by 5 bases and J by 5 bases, leaving 21 bases between them. CDR3 in DNA: TGTGCCAGCAGCCCCGGGAGGGTGGTGGGCGCATATGGCTACACCTTC. It specifies CASSPGRVVGAYGYTF.

The chain has TRBV28 and TRBJ1-5; 9 bases fit TRBD1. Germline V gene sequence: CDR1 MDHEN, CDR2 SYDVKM. The V gene end was trimmed by 6 bases and the J gene end by 6 bases; junction bases not matched to a gene: 6. The CDR3 totals 14 residues. The CDR3 DNA reads TGTGCCAGCAGACCGGGACAGGGAAGTCAGCCCCAGCATTTT. It codes for CASRPGQGSQPQHF.

The J gene is TRBJ1-1, the V gene TRBV3-1 (or the pseudogene TRBV3-2), with 7 bases that match TRBD1. This CDR3 comprises 14 residues. The germline V gene encodes CDR1 LGHDT and CDR2 YNNKEL (reference sequence). V shed 5 bases and J 12 bases; nucleotides not matched to a gene: 15. The CDR3 bases are TGTGCCAGCAGCTCGACCGGACAGGCGGGTAAATCTTTCTTT. Translation gives CASSSTGQAGKSFF.

This clone has a handful of counts. The chain recombines TRBV6-6 with TRBJ1-6, with D maybe TRBD1 (5 bases). The CDR3 is made up of 14 amino acids. Trimming left V 7 bases short and J 0 bases short, with 7 bases between. Germline CDR1 MNHNY, CDR2 SVGAGI (reference sequence). CDR3: CASIDSSYNSPLHF. DNA of the CDR3: TGTGCCAGCATTGACAGCTCCTATAATTCACCCCTCCACTTT.